A selection of T cell receptor beta chains follows, all from one sample in a study of vaccination effects on CD4 cells after COVID-19. Profiled with immunoSEQ multiplex PCR; TCRdb holds only in-frame clones, not every one. Among around 46,000 clones listed, roughly 65% were seen once. The antigens these receptors bind are not known. Here the sequenced sample was CD4+ T cells from PBMCs cultured with a peptide pool, taken before COVID-19 vaccination. The receptors derive from a human donor who had a prior SARS-CoV-2 infection. The CDR3 runs from the conserved cysteine through the conserved F or W. A D gene is named only where the DNA matches it firmly. Expanded clones are given a class, and other clones once, few, many or no size at all.

clone_size,d_call,v_call,j_call,cdr3_aa,cdr3_nt
NA,NA,TRBV21-1,TRBJ2-5,CASSKVETSLPYQETQYF,TGTGCCAGCAGCAAAGTGGAGACTAGTCTTCCGTACCAAGAGACCCAGTACTTC
NA,NA,TRBV5-1,TRBJ2-7,CASSLSPNYEQYF,TGCGCCAGCAGCTTGAGCCCTAACTACGAGCAGTACTTC
NA,NA,TRBV19,TRBJ1-5,CASSIRGGGQPQHF,TGTGCCAGTAGTATAAGGGGAGGTGGTCAGCCCCAGCATTTT
NA,NA,TRBV7-6,TRBJ2-2,CASSLEDSVFTGELFF,TGTGCCAGCAGCTTAGAGGACTCGGTCTTCACCGGGGAGCTGTTTTTT
NA,TRBD2,TRBV7-6,TRBJ2-1,CASSLSKSGGSSYNEQFF,TGTGCCAGCAGCTTATCAAAGAGCGGGGGGAGCTCCTACAATGAGCAGTTCTTC
NA,TRBD2,TRBV9,TRBJ2-1,CASSEGTSGAIYNEQFF,TGTGCCAGCAGCGAGGGGACTAGCGGAGCTATTTACAATGAGCAGTTCTTC
NA,NA,TRBV7-2,TRBJ1-2,CASSTRAGRGGYTF,TGTGCCAGCAGCACCAGGGCGGGGCGCGGTGGCTACACCTTC
few,TRBD1,TRBV7-9,TRBJ2-1,CASSRGTGSFSLYNEQFF,TGTGCCAGCAGCAGAGGGACAGGATCTTTTTCTTTATACAATGAGCAGTTCTTC
NA,NA,TRBV6-2/TRBV6-3,TRBJ1-3,CASSYRGRVGNTIYF,TGTGCCAGCAGTTACCGTGGACGGGTTGGAAACACCATATATTTT
NA,NA,TRBV19,TRBJ2-5,CASSPAGAGLQETQYF,TGTGCCAGTAGTCCCGCCGGGGCGGGCCTACAAGAGACCCAGTACTTC
NA,TRBD1,TRBV19,TRBJ2-2,CASTIGGQGQVGELFF,TGTGCCAGTACCATAGGGGGACAGGGTCAGGTCGGGGAGCTGTTTTTT
NA,TRBD1,TRBV6-4,TRBJ2-5,CASSVLGDSKKETQYF,TGTGCCAGCAGTGTCTTAGGGGACAGCAAAAAAGAGACCCAGTACTTC
NA,NA,TRBV7-2,TRBJ1-2,CASSLPSRTAHYGYTF,TGTGCCAGCAGCTTACCGAGCCGGACAGCCCACTATGGCTACACCTTC
NA,NA,TRBV20-1,TRBJ2-5,CSASRSSGETQYF,TGCAGTGCTAGTCGTTCTAGTGGAGAGACCCAGTACTTC
few,TRBD1,TRBV4-2,TRBJ1-4,CASSLQGAGEKLFF,TGTGCCAGCAGCCTTCAGGGGGCAGGAGAAAAACTGTTTTTT
NA,NA,TRBV19,TRBJ2-2,CASSEAGSNTGELFF,TGTGCCAGTAGTGAGGCAGGGTCGAACACCGGGGAGCTGTTTTTT
few,NA,TRBV15,TRBJ1-1,CATSRDRSEAFF,TGTGCCACCAGCAGAGACAGATCTGAAGCTTTCTTT
NA,NA,TRBV5-1,TRBJ2-2,CASSLGPQGTGELFF,TGCGCCAGCAGCTTAGGCCCCCAAGGAACCGGGGAGCTGTTTTTT
NA,NA,TRBV5-6,TRBJ1-3,CASSFMAQNSGNTIYF,TGTGCCAGCAGCTTTATGGCCCAAAACTCTGGAAACACCATATATTTT
once,NA,TRBV2,TRBJ2-5,CASITDSRQETQYF,TGTGCCAGCATCACCGACAGCCGACAAGAGACCCAGTACTTC
NA,NA,TRBV20-1,TRBJ1-1,CSASLGGFEAFF,TGCAGTGCTAGTCTCGGGGGGTTTGAAGCTTTCTTT
NA,TRBD2,TRBV10-3,TRBJ2-5,CAISPGLAGSGSQYF,TGTGCCATCAGTCCGGGACTAGCGGGAAGCGGGAGCCAGTACTTC
few,NA,TRBV7-2,TRBJ1-5,CASSLEQINQPQHF,TGTGCCAGCAGCTTAGAACAGATTAATCAGCCCCAGCATTTT
NA,NA,TRBV7-2,TRBJ1-2,CASSLGRNYGYTF,TGTGCCAGCAGCTTAGGGCGGAACTATGGCTACACCTTC
NA,TRBD2,TRBV5-8,TRBJ2-3,CASSPGLAGVLDTQYF,TGTGCCAGCAGCCCGGGACTAGCGGGAGTTCTGGATACGCAGTATTTT
NA,NA,TRBV7-3,TRBJ1-6,CASSDRNNSPLHF,TGTGCCAGCAGCGACAGAAATAATTCACCCCTCCACTTT
NA,NA,TRBV4-3,TRBJ2-7,CASSLQAYHYEQYF,TGCGCCAGCAGCCTTCAGGCCTACCACTACGAGCAGTACTTC
NA,TRBD1,TRBV19,TRBJ1-3,CASSIQGAFSGNTIYF,TGTGCCAGTAGTATACAGGGGGCCTTCTCTGGAAACACCATATATTTT
NA,NA,TRBV2,TRBJ2-7,CATGAWGYEQYF,TGTGCCACTGGCGCTTGGGGCTACGAGCAGTACTTC